The source of this T cell receptor beta chain is a study of T cells in Graves' hyperthyroidism and ophthalmopathy. About the study: Blood from the periphery was taken at initial diagnosis, before any treatment.

Study-wide findings and caveats: Researchers found most expanded thyroid clonotypes above 0.001 in blood as well.

On this clonotype: Its cognate antigen is unknown. One end of the junction is discordant with germline, which a read error may explain.

Hyperthyroidism patients were newly diagnosed, had disease duration under 2 months, and were aged 18 to 65 years. Isolation of PBMCs was performed on around 10 ml fresh peripheral blood. Researchers took RNA transcripts and amplified the TCR beta CDR3 regions from them. The TCR CDR3 first-round RT-PCR relied on the HTBI primer set. From the multiplex PCR reads, TCRdb called clonotypes with MiXCR, one entry per CDR3 protein. Of roughly 420,000 distinct CDR3 sequences listed, 15% to 19% are singletons. The CDR3 runs 14 residues. From germline, CDR1 is SNHLY and CDR2 FYNNEI. The source material was blood. The chain employs TRBV2 and TRBJ2-7; D may be TRBD2 (6 bases). The receptor's source is a woman between 18 and 29 years old with Graves' hyperthyroidism. The CDR3 loop reads CASTVAASSYEQCF. The CDR3 region has the DNA TGTGCCAGCACCGTAGCGGCTAGCTCCTACGAGCAGTGCTTC.